A single sample is the source of the 20 T cell receptor beta chains below, sequenced in a study of cytomegalovirus exposure and HLA in healthy donors. Vbeta (60) and Jbeta (13) primers were used in the PCR. Profiling relied on immunoSEQ multiplex PCR, and the TCRdb table lists in-frame clones only, not all of them. The table shows some 130,000 clones, with roughly 77% occurring only once. The sequenced sample was PBMCs. The receptors here all came from a male donor in good health and CMV-seronegative.

Concerning this clone itself: One end of the junction is discordant with germline, which a read error may explain. The chain uses TRBV7-9 and TRBJ2-7; 9 bases are a match to TRBD1. Germline V gene lookup returns CDR1 SEHNR and CDR2 FQNEAQ (reference sequence). This CDR3 is built from 11 residues. Written as DNA, the CDR3 is TGTGCCAGCAGTTTCGACAGGGGGTTGAACTTC. It codes for CASSFDRGLNF.

V and J are TRBV13 and TRBJ2-6; D might be TRBD2 (5 bases). Between the trimmed V and J ends, which lost 3 bases and 1 base, there was a span of 13 bases. There are 17 residues in the CDR3. The germline V gene encodes CDR1 PRHDT and CDR2 FYEKMQ (reference sequence). The CDR3 loop is CASSFRGLRSGANVLTF. In nucleotides, the CDR3 is TGTGCCAGCAGCTTCAGAGGGTTGAGGTCTGGGGCCAACGTCCTGACTTTC.

A remark on this clone: Other nucleotide sequences from this sample produce the same CDR3. The chain has TRBV5-1 and TRBJ2-7, with 10 nucleotides matching TRBD1. Per germline, CDR1 SGHRS and CDR2 YFSETQ. V lost 5 bases and J lost 2; bases outside the gene matches: 4. This CDR3 comprises 14 residues. CDR3 amino acids: CASSSGTGAYEQYF. CDR3 DNA sequence: TGCGCCAGCAGTTCCGGGACAGGGGCCTACGAGCAGTACTTC.

The rearrangement links TRBV27 to TRBJ2-1; the D gene is possibly TRBD1 (6 bases). There are 14 residues in the CDR3. Germline loops: CDR1 MNHEY, CDR2 SMNVEV (reference sequence). V lost 2 bases to trimming and J lost 8 bases, with 13 bases between them. CDR3 loop: CASSLGTSGDEQFF. The CDR3 DNA reads TGTGCCAGCAGTTTAGGCACCTCAGGGGATGAGCAGTTCTTC.

The V gene is TRBV27, the J gene TRBJ1-1; tentative D call: TRBD1 (6 bases). The CDR3 spans 15 residues. The ends were cut back, 4 bases at V and 4 bases at J, with 16 bases in the middle. Germline V gene lookup returns CDR1 MNHEY and CDR2 SMNVEV (reference sequence). As DNA, the CDR3 is TGTGCCAGCAGTTCGATGGGGAGGGGGTTCACTGAAGCTTTCTTT. The encoded protein is CASSSMGRGFTEAFF.

The rearrangement links TRBV7-6 to TRBJ1-1, with D uncertain. The CDR3 is 12 amino acids. Germline V gene data show CDR1 as SGHVS and CDR2 as FNYEAQ. Trimming removed 5 bases from V and 8 bases from J, with 12 bases in between. The CDR3 here is CASSPIEGEAFF. The CDR3 coding sequence is TGTGCCAGCAGCCCAATTGAGGGAGAAGCTTTCTTT.

The rearrangement links TRBV7-9 to TRBJ2-7; D unresolved. The V end lost 0 bases, the J end lost 5 bases, and 8 bases lay between the germline ends. Germline CDR1 SEHNR, CDR2 FQNEAQ (reference sequence). The CDR3 loop spans 13 amino acids. The CDR3 here is CASSLAPGDEQYF. The CDR3 DNA reads TGTGCCAGCAGCTTAGCCCCAGGCGACGAGCAGTACTTC.

V and J are TRBV9 and TRBJ1-5; a weak D match, TRBD1 (6 bases). Germline lookup yields CDR1 SGDLS and CDR2 YYNGEE. CDR3 size: 17 residues. V was shortened by 3 bases and J by 0 bases, with 16 bases between the two germline ends. Here the CDR3 DNA reads TGTGCCAGCAGCGCCCCAGGGGACACCGATAGCAATCAGCCCCAGCATTTT. Protein sequence: CASSAPGDTDSNQPQHF.

This clone has only a few counts. V usage is TRBV6-6 and J usage is TRBJ2-1, with unresolved D. Germline V gene lookup returns CDR1 MNHNY and CDR2 SVGAGI (reference sequence). CDR3 size: 14 residues. Trimming removed 0 bases from V and 4 bases from J, with 7 bases in between. Here the CDR3 DNA reads TGTGCCAGCAGTTACTCGCCGGTTTACAATGAGCAGTTCTTC. Translation gives CASSYSPVYNEQFF.

The sample holds a few counts of this clone. Other DNA variants within this sample encode the same CDR3. This CDR3 reads CASSLAAGGKGTEAFF. The DNA for the CDR3 is TGTGCCAGCAGCTTGGCGGCAGGGGGGAAAGGAACTGAAGCTTTCTTT. The V call is TRBV7-3, the J call TRBJ1-1; 7 nucleotides align to TRBD1. The germline gives CDR1 SGHTA, CDR2 FQGTGA. The CDR3 is 16 residues long. V shed 3 bases and J 5 bases; nucleotides not matched to a gene: 12.

This clone turned up a few times. The chain employs TRBV7-3 and TRBJ2-2; D is perhaps TRBD2 (5 bases). This CDR3 contains 15 residues. Germline-derived CDR1 and CDR2 are SGHTA and FQGTGA. V was shortened by 4 bases and J by 3 bases, with 12 bases between the two germline ends. The CDR3 DNA reads as TGTGCCAGCAGCTACAGCGGTTTAGACACCGGGGAGCTGTTTTTT. This gives the protein CASSYSGLDTGELFF.

This sequence joins TRBV29-1 and TRBJ2-7, with a tentative D call TRBD1 (7 bases). The CDR3 spans 14 residues. Trimming pared 4 bases from V and 0 bases from J, leaving 13 bases between. Germline-derived CDR1 and CDR2 are SQVTM and ANQGSEA. CDR3 region: CSVASGGISYEQYF. CDR3 in DNA: TGCAGCGTTGCGTCAGGGGGGATCTCCTACGAGCAGTACTTC.

CDR3 protein: CASSFSRGTEAFF. Written as DNA, the CDR3 is TGTGCCAGCAGCTTTAGCCGGGGGACTGAAGCTTTCTTT. The rearrangement uses TRBV11-1 and TRBJ1-1; a possible D gene is TRBD1 (5 bases). The CDR3 is 13 residues long. Trimming left V 3 bases short and J 5 bases short, with 10 bases between. Germline CDR1 is SGHAT and CDR2 is FQDESV (reference sequence).

This clone was detected only once. The chain combines TRBV14 with TRBJ2-1; no reliable D call. V was clipped by 8 bases and J by 4 bases, with 6 bases between them. The CDR3 extends over 11 amino acids. CDR1 is SGHDN, CDR2 FVKESK, per germline. The CDR3 reads CASATYNEQFF. CDR3 nucleotide sequence: TGTGCCAGCGCGACTTACAATGAGCAGTTCTTC.

This clone was counted only a few times. The chain recombines TRBV19 with TRBJ2-6; a possible D gene is TRBD2 (5 bases). V gave up 3 bases and J gave up 0 bases, with 15 bases separating them. There are 18 residues in the CDR3. Germline V CDR1 and CDR2: LNHDA, SQIVND (reference sequence). The CDR3 region has the DNA TGTGCCAGTAGTATTACGGGATCCGCCATCTCTGGGGCCAACGTCCTGACTTTC. This codes for CASSITGSAISGANVLTF.

The V gene is TRBV7-2, the J gene TRBJ1-3; 8 bases line up with TRBD1. V gave up 4 bases and J gave up 3 bases; unmatched junction bases: 2. This CDR3 comprises 14 residues. Germline V CDR1 and CDR2: SGHTA, FQGNSA. The CDR3 nucleotides read TGTGCCAGCAGCTCACAGGGGGTTGGAAACACCATATATTTT. Amino acids: CASSSQGVGNTIYF.

This clone occurred a few times. The CDR3 sequence is CASSRQGSGSYNEQFF. The CDR3 DNA follows: TGTGCCAGCTCAAGACAGGGGTCTGGCTCCTACAATGAGCAGTTCTTC. The gene calls are TRBV18 and TRBJ2-1, with 8 nucleotides matching TRBD1. The V segment lost 5 bases and the J segment 0 bases; nucleotides outside the gene matches: 6. From germline, CDR1 is KGHSH and CDR2 LQKENI. This CDR3 contains 16 residues.

The chain combines TRBV10-1 with TRBJ1-1; TRBD1 matches 8 bases. The CDR3 totals 13 residues. In germline, CDR1 is WNHNN, CDR2 SYGVQD (reference sequence). Losses at the gene ends were 9 bases for V and 7 bases for J; bases not matched to a gene: 10. This CDR3 reads CAREQGVSCEAFF. The CDR3 DNA sequence: TGCGCCAGAGAACAGGGGGTATCTTGTGAAGCTTTCTTT.

This chain links TRBV19 with TRBJ1-1, with D maybe TRBD1 (5 bases). The germline CDR1 and CDR2 sequences are LNHDA and SQIVND (reference sequence). This CDR3 spans 15 amino acids. The V gene lost 9 bases and the J gene lost 4 bases, with 21 bases spanning the gap. CDR3 in amino acids: CASRGGTSGLTEAFF. The CDR3 DNA reads TGTGCCAGCAGAGGCGGGACGAGTGGACTCACTGAAGCTTTCTTT.

This rearrangement joins TRBV18 to TRBJ1-3; possible D gene TRBD1, 6 bases. Germline V gene sequence: CDR1 KGHSH, CDR2 LQKENI. The CDR3 length is 14 residues. Trimming cost V 2 bases and J 2 bases, with 7 bases left between them. The CDR3 nucleotides read TGTGCCAGCTCACCAGCAGGGGCTGGAAACACCATATATTTT. Translated: CASSPAGAGNTIYF.